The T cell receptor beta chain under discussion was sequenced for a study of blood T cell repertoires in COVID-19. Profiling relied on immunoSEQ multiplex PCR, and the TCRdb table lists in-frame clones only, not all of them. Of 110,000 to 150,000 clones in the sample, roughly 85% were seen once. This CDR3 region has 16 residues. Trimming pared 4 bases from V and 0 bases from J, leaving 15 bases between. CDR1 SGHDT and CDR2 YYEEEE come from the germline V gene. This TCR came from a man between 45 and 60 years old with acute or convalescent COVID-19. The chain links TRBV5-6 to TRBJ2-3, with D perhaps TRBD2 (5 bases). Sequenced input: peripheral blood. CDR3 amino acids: CASSLLDSVSTDTQYF. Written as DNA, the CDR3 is TGTGCCAGCAGCCTTCTGGACTCTGTAAGCACAGATACGCAGTATTTT.